The 2 T cell receptor beta chains given below trace back to one sample, sequenced in a study of blood T cell repertoires in COVID-19. This table comes from immunoSEQ multiplex PCR, and its TCRdb copy is limited to in-frame clones, with some not included. The table includes 300,000 to 400,000 clones, more than 75% detected once. Sequences were obtained from peripheral blood. These receptor sequences come from a woman aged 45-59 years with COVID-19, enrolled during active disease.

CDR3 sequence: CASSRDFMNTEAFF. DNA of the CDR3: TGTGCCAGCAGCAGGGACTTCATGAACACTGAAGCTTTCTTT. The chain links TRBV5-6 to TRBJ1-1; the D gene is possibly TRBD1 (5 bases). V lost 4 bases, J lost 0 bases, and 10 bases lay in between. The V gene's germline CDR1 is SGHDT and CDR2 YYEEEE. CDR3 length: 14 amino acids. Drawing the rest from reference TRBV5-6 and TRBJ1-1, the complete variable domain is DAGVTQSPTHLIKTRGQQVTLRCSPKSGHDTVSWYQQALGQGPQFIFQYYEEEERQRGNFPDRFSGHQFPNYSSELNVNALLLGDSALYLCASSRDFMNTEAFFGQGTRLTVV.

This clone was seen a few times. The CDR3: CASTDRRTGELFF. Written as DNA, the CDR3 is TGTGCCAGCACGGACAGACGGACCGGGGAGCTGTTTTTT. V usage is TRBV18 and J usage is TRBJ2-2, with D tentatively TRBD1 (6 bases). The CDR3 sequence is 13 residues long. The germline V gene encodes CDR1 KGHSH and CDR2 LQKENI. The V gene lost 8 bases and the J gene lost 5 bases, with 12 bases spanning the gap.